The 13 T cell receptor beta chains below were found in one sample sequenced in a study of STAT5B mutations in CD4+ large granular lymphocyte leukemia. Data came from immunoSEQ multiplex PCR; TCRdb stores just in-frame clones and leaves some out. This table holds roughly 40,000 clones, roughly 85% found once. The sequencing sample was made of CD4+ T cells from blood buffy coats. The receptors stem from a human donor in good health.

This clone appeared a few times. The rearrangement links TRBV7-9 to TRBJ1-2; 9 bases map to TRBD1. Trimming cost V 8 bases and J 4 bases; bases outside gene matches: 11. The CDR3 totals 15 residues. The germline gives CDR1 SEHNR, CDR2 FQNEAQ (reference sequence). In DNA form, the CDR3 reads TGTGCCAGCCAAGCCGGGACAGGGTATATCTATGGCTACACCTTC. This sequence encodes CASQAGTGYIYGYTF. The whole variable domain, remainder taken from reference TRBV7-9 and TRBJ1-2, is DTGVSQNPRHKITKRGQNVTFRCDPISEHNRLYWYRQTLGQGPEFLTYFQNEAQLEKSRLLSDRFSAERPKGSFSTLEIQRTEQGDSAMYLCASQAGTGYIYGYTFGSGTRLTVV.

The V call is TRBV9, the J call TRBJ2-5; TRBD1 or TRBD2 may be the D gene (6 bases each). Germline V gene sequence: CDR1 SGDLS, CDR2 YYNGEE. Between the trimmed V and J ends, which lost 4 bases and 6 bases, there was a span of 16 bases. This CDR3 contains 14 residues. The CDR3 coding sequence is TGTGCCAGCAGCTCGGGACTGGGGGGCAAGACCCAGTACTTC. Protein product: CASSSGLGGKTQYF.

The chain links TRBV4-2 to TRBJ2-2; the match to TRBD2 covers 8 bases. The CDR3 has 16 residues. After removal of 0 bases from V and 6 bases from J, the junction contained 6 bases not matched to a gene. The germline gives CDR1 LGHNA, CDR2 YNFKEQ. The CDR3 coding sequence is TGTGCCAGCAGCCAAGAAGGGCGGGAGGTCTCCGGGGAGCTGTTTTTT. It encodes CASSQEGREVSGELFF.

V usage is TRBV27 and J usage is TRBJ2-7; 11 bases agree with TRBD2. V lost 8 bases and J lost 1; bases outside the gene matches: 10. The CDR3 has 16 residues. Germline V gene sequence: CDR1 MNHEY, CDR2 SMNVEV (reference sequence). The CDR3 DNA is TGTGCCAGCTCCTTATCCGGGACTAGCGGTTCCTACGAGCAGTACTTC. Translating gives CASSLSGTSGSYEQYF.

The chain joins TRBV4-2 to TRBJ2-1; TRBD2 matches 8 bases. This CDR3 is built from 18 residues. Per the germline V gene, CDR1 is LGHNA and CDR2 is YNFKEQ. The junction had 8 bases not matched to a gene; V was cut back by 1 base and J by 0 bases. In DNA form, the CDR3 reads TGTGCCAGCAGCCAAGTCGCGACTAGCGCAGGCTCCTACAATGAGCAGTTCTTC. It yields the protein CASSQVATSAGSYNEQFF.

The rearrangement joins TRBV7-6 to TRBJ2-2; the match to TRBD1 covers 7 bases. CDR1 and CDR2 (germline): SGHVS, FNYEAQ. V was clipped by 4 bases and J by 4 bases; unmatched bases: 6. The CDR3 covers 15 residues. For the CDR3, the DNA is TGTGCCAGCAGCTCTACAGGGGCTCGCACCGGGGAGCTGTTTTTT. Protein: CASSSTGARTGELFF.

V is TRBV21-1 and J is TRBJ1-1. TRBV21-1 is a pseudogene segment. There are 11 residues in the CDR3. CDR3 sequence reads: CASSRGPRAFF. In nucleotides, the CDR3 is TGTGCCAGCAGCAGGGGACCACGAGCTTTCTTT.

This chain uses TRBV9 with TRBJ1-3; no firm D call. V dropped 6 bases and J dropped 4 bases, with 17 bases sitting between them. This CDR3 has 15 amino acids. Germline lookup yields CDR1 SGDLS and CDR2 YYNGEE. In DNA form, the CDR3 reads TGTGCCAGCACCGTGGTAAAAACCGACGGAAACACCATATATTTT. It specifies CASTVVKTDGNTIYF.

This chain connects TRBV29-1 to TRBJ1-1; 8 bases are shared with TRBD1. The V gene end was trimmed by 6 bases and the J gene end by 4 bases; junction bases not matched to a gene: 7. The CDR3 contains 13 residues. Germline V CDR1 and CDR2: SQVTM, ANQGSEA. The CDR3 reads CSVLRQGATEAFF. The CDR3 DNA sequence: TGCAGCGTCCTCCGGCAGGGGGCCACTGAAGCTTTCTTT.

In this sample, this clone turned up once. V is TRBV2 and J is TRBJ1-5; tentatively, D is TRBD1 (5 bases). The germline CDR1 and CDR2 sequences are SNHLY and FYNNEI. There are 12 residues in the CDR3. V lost 6 bases, J lost 6 bases, and 9 bases lay in between. The DNA of the CDR3 is TGTGCCAGCAGCAGGGTGACTCAGCCCCAGCATTTT. Translating it yields CASSRVTQPQHF.

This chain uses TRBV19 with TRBJ1-1, with TRBD1 matching 7 bases. From germline, CDR1 is LNHDA and CDR2 SQIVND (reference sequence). V gave up 8 bases and J gave up 5 bases; unmatched junction bases: 20. This CDR3 has 17 residues. The CDR3 here is CASREPPHRGARTEAFF. Written as DNA, the CDR3 is TGTGCCAGTCGTGAACCGCCCCACAGGGGCGCTAGGACTGAAGCTTTCTTT.

The CDR3 region has the DNA TGTGCCTGGAGTGTGGGGTACACTGAAGCTTTCTTT. This gives the protein CAWSVGYTEAFF. The chain is built from TRBV30 and TRBJ1-1; no reliable D call. Trimming cost V 0 bases and J 3 bases, with 5 bases left between them. The CDR3 is made up of 12 amino acids. Per the germline V gene, CDR1 is GTSNPN and CDR2 is SVGIG (reference sequence).

This clone is a singleton in its sample. This sequence joins TRBV6-6 and TRBJ2-3; D possibly corresponds to TRBD1 (6 bases). There are 14 residues in the CDR3. Germline CDR1 MNHNY, CDR2 SVGAGI (reference sequence). Trimming removed 4 bases from V and 4 bases from J, with 12 bases in between. In DNA, the CDR3 is TGTGCCAGCAGTTCCCTCAGGGGAGCAGATACGCAGTATTTT. Its translation: CASSSLRGADTQYF.